The 15 T cell receptor beta chains in this list originate from one sample, sequenced in a study of long-term antiretroviral therapy in people with HIV. This was the immunoSEQ v3.0 assay at survey level. The protocol was immunoSEQ multiplex PCR, while the TCRdb copy is restricted to in-frame clones and leaves out a portion. The sample carries some 23,000 clones, roughly 88% recorded once. Sequenced material: unsorted PBMCs, taken more than 4.4 years after starting antiretroviral therapy. Receptors were obtained from a man under 40 with HIV.

This rearrangement joins TRBV5-4 to TRBJ2-2, with 7 bases matching TRBD1. Germline CDR1 reads SGHNT; CDR2 reads YYREEE (reference sequence). The junction had 6 bases not matched to a gene; V was cut back by 3 bases and J by 1 base. The CDR3 sequence is 16 residues long. The CDR3 DNA reads as TGTGCCAGCAGCTCCGCCGGGACAGAGAACACCGGGGAGCTGTTTTTT. Its protein is CASSSAGTENTGELFF.

V usage is TRBV10-3 and J usage is TRBJ1-6; TRBD1 aligns across 7 bases. This CDR3 contains 15 residues. V lost 11 bases and J lost 5; bases outside the gene matches: 12. Germline V CDR1 and CDR2: ENHRY, SYGVKD. The CDR3 bases are TGTGCCTGCCAAACACGGCAGGGGGATAATTCACCCCTCCACTTT. This gives the protein CACQTRQGDNSPLHF.

The rearrangement joins TRBV14 to TRBJ1-2, with 7 positions matching TRBD1. Germline-derived CDR1 and CDR2 are SGHDN and FVKESK. The V gene end was trimmed by 9 bases and the J gene end by 4 bases; junction bases not matched to a gene: 17. This CDR3 has 16 amino acids. CDR3 sequence: CARLGQSYLPLYGYTF. CDR3 DNA sequence: TGTGCCAGACTGGGACAGTCTTACCTCCCGCTCTATGGCTACACCTTC.

The chain is built from TRBV10-3 and TRBJ1-1; 9 positions match TRBD1. V shed 9 bases and J 5 bases; nucleotides not matched to a gene: 4. The CDR3 is made up of 12 amino acids. In germline, CDR1 is ENHRY, CDR2 SYGVKD. The CDR3 DNA reads as TGTGCCATGGGGACAGGGAGGACTGAAGCTTTCTTT. Protein product: CAMGTGRTEAFF.

V is TRBV6-5 and J is TRBJ1-2; D gene ambiguous. V was shortened by 3 bases and J by 7 bases, with 12 bases between the two germline ends. There are 13 residues in the CDR3. Germline loops: CDR1 MNHEY, CDR2 SVGAGI. CDR3 in DNA: TGTGCCAGCAGTTATCAGCCCCTGGTTGGCTACACCTTC. Residues: CASSYQPLVGYTF.

The chain joins TRBV9 to TRBJ2-5, with 7 bases aligning to TRBD1. Germline-derived CDR1 and CDR2 are SGDLS and YYNGEE. The CDR3 length is 14 residues. Trimming cost V 3 bases and J 5 bases; bases outside gene matches: 7. The CDR3 DNA reads TGTGCCAGCAGCGCCAGACAGGGCTTGGAGACCCAGTACTTC. It yields the protein CASSARQGLETQYF.

This clone was counted only a few times. The genes are TRBV7-9 and TRBJ1-6, with D possibly TRBD1 on 5 matching bases. This CDR3 comprises 15 residues. Germline V gene data show CDR1 as SEHNR and CDR2 as FQNEAQ (reference sequence). V lost 1 base and J lost 6, with 10 bases in between. The CDR3: CASSLDWDGNSPLHF. Written as DNA, the CDR3 is TGTGCCAGCAGCTTAGATTGGGACGGTAATTCACCCCTCCACTTT.

This chain links TRBV14 with TRBJ2-7, with 11 nucleotides matching TRBD2. The V segment lost 7 bases and the J segment 7 bases; nucleotides outside the gene matches: 6. Germline CDR1 and CDR2: SGHDN and FVKESK. The CDR3 is 13 residues long. CDR3 nucleotide sequence: TGTGCCAGCAAGACTAGCGGGGCGGGAGAGCAGTACTTC. Its protein product is CASKTSGAGEQYF.

CDR3 residues: CASAPTHRGLGEQFF. CDR3 coding DNA: TGTGCTAGTGCTCCGACCCATAGGGGGCTGGGTGAGCAGTTCTTC. V gene TRBV12-5 combines with J gene TRBJ2-1; 7 nucleotides align to TRBD1. Per germline, CDR1 LGHNT and CDR2 FRNRAP. The CDR3 spans 15 residues. V was pared by 7 bases and J by 9 bases, with 15 bases of the junction left unmatched.

The rearrangement joins TRBV6-1 to TRBJ2-7, with D possibly matching TRBD1 (6 bases). Looked up from germline, CDR1 is MNHNS and CDR2 is SASEGT. V dropped 5 bases and J dropped 7 bases, with 21 bases sitting between them. This CDR3 comprises 15 residues. The CDR3 bases are TGTGCCAGCAGTCCAACGGGACACAGGTTGGGGGAGCAGTACTTC. Residues: CASSPTGHRLGEQYF.

V and J are TRBV11-3 and TRBJ2-3, with TRBD1 as a possible D gene (6 bases). CDR3 length: 12 residues. V dropped 0 bases and J dropped 11 bases, with 9 bases sitting between them. Per germline, CDR1 SGHNT and CDR2 YENEEA. The CDR3 protein is CASSLDQGMQYF. The CDR3 DNA follows: TGTGCCAGCAGCTTAGATCAGGGGATGCAGTATTTT.

The CDR3 nucleotides are TGTGCCAGTAGTATCGGGGGGGCCGACGGGGAGCTGTTTTTT. It codes for CASSIGGADGELFF. The genes are TRBV19 and TRBJ2-2; 8 bases align to TRBD2. There are 14 residues in the CDR3. The ends lost 3 bases at V and 7 bases at J; junction bases unmatched: 4. CDR1 is LNHDA, CDR2 SQIVND, per germline (reference sequence).

This clone was counted a single time. This CDR3 is CASSQGGQNNEKLFF. In nucleotides, the CDR3 is TGTGCCAGCAGCCAGGGGGGACAAAATAATGAAAAACTGTTTTTT. J is TRBJ1-4 and V is TRBV4-2; D is perhaps TRBD1 (6 bases). CDR3 size: 15 residues. Germline CDR1 LGHNA, CDR2 YNFKEQ. Trimming took off 3 bases at V and 4 bases at J, with 12 bases between the two ends.

The chain is built from TRBV18 and TRBJ1-5; TRBD1 is a possible D gene (5 bases). Germline V gene lookup returns CDR1 KGHSH and CDR2 LQKENI. The CDR3 is made up of 14 amino acids. Trimming took off 1 base at V and 3 bases at J, with 7 bases between the two ends. CDR3 DNA: TGTGCCAGCTCACCACGGGGGACCAATCAGCCCCAGCATTTT. Its translation: CASSPRGTNQPQHF.

The J gene is TRBJ2-1, the V gene TRBV11-1, with D unresolved. Germline CDR1 is SGHAT and CDR2 is FQDESV (reference sequence). Deletions cut 2 bases from V and 5 bases from J, with 13 bases between. CDR3 length: 15 amino acids. The CDR3 DNA follows: TGTGCCAGCAGCTTAATTGGTCGTATAAACAATGAGCAGTTCTTC. It yields the protein CASSLIGRINNEQFF.